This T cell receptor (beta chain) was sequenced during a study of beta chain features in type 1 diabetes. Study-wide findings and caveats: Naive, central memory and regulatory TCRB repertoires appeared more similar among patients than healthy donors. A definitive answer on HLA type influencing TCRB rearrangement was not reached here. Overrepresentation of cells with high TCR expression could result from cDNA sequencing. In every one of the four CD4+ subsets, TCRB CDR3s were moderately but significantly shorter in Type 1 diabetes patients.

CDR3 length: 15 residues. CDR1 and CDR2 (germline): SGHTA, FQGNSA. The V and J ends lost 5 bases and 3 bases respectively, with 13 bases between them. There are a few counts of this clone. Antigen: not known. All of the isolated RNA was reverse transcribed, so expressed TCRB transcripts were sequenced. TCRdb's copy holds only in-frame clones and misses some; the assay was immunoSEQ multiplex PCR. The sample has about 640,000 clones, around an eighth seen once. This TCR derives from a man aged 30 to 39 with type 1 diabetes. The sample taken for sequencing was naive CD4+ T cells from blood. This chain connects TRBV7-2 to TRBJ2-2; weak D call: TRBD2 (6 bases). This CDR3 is CASSPRGRYTGELFF. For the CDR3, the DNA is TGTGCCAGCAGCCCACGGGGGAGGTACACCGGGGAGCTGTTTTTT.